Listed below are T cell receptor beta chains from one sample, sequenced in a study of Graves' ophthalmopathy and Graves' hyperthyroidism. In TCRdb, the multiplex PCR reads were re-called with MiXCR into one record per CDR3 protein. Of 650,000 to 900,000 distinct CDR3 sequences listed, approximately 40% are singletons. Input material: peripheral blood. These receptors all come from an adult man with Graves' ophthalmopathy. The CDR3 runs from the conserved cysteine through the conserved F or W. D genes are given only for firm matches. Not all rows give a size; the values are once, few, many and, for expanded clones, a class.

j_gene: TRBJ2-7
abundance: NA
d_gene: NA
v_gene: TRBV28
CDR3nt: TGTGCCAGCAGGACACTGACAGGTTCCTACGAGCAGTACTTC
CDR3aa: CASRTLTGSYEQYF

j_gene: TRBJ2-7
abundance: NA
d_gene: TRBD1
v_gene: TRBV25-1
CDR3nt: TGTGCCAGCAGCTTAGCGGGACAGGGGGCCGGGTATGTGGGGCAGTACTTC
CDR3aa: CASSLAGQGAGYVGQYF

j_gene: TRBJ2-2
abundance: NA
d_gene: TRBD1
v_gene: TRBV2
CDR3nt: TGTGCCAGCAGGGGACAGGTCGGGGAGCTGTTTTTT
CDR3aa: CASRGQVGELFF

j_gene: TRBJ1-5
abundance: NA
d_gene: TRBD1
v_gene: TRBV24-1
CDR3nt: TGTGCCAGCAGCGGACAGGGGGCTCAGCAAGGGGATCAGCCCCAGCATTTT
CDR3aa: CASSGQGAQQGDQPQHF

j_gene: TRBJ2-6
abundance: NA
d_gene: TRBD1
v_gene: TRBV7-9
CDR3nt: TGTGCCAGCTCGGGACAGGGGGCGTCTGGGGCCAACGTCCTGACTTTC
CDR3aa: CASSGQGASGANVLTF

j_gene: TRBJ2-2
abundance: few
d_gene: NA
v_gene: TRBV15
CDR3nt: TGTGCCACCAGCAGAGGACCCGGGAGAGGGCGAGACACCGGGGAGCTGTTTTTT
CDR3aa: CATSRGPGRGRDTGELFF

j_gene: TRBJ1-3
abundance: many
d_gene: NA
v_gene: TRBV15
CDR3nt: TGTGCCACCAGCCGGGGGCTGAATGGAAACACCATATATTTT
CDR3aa: CATSRGLNGNTIYF

j_gene: TRBJ1-4
abundance: many
d_gene: NA
v_gene: TRBV7-8
CDR3nt: TGTGCCAGCAGCTCCCCGCTTAATGAAAAACTGTTTTTT
CDR3aa: CASSSPLNEKLFF

j_gene: TRBJ2-7
abundance: NA
d_gene: NA
v_gene: TRBV9
CDR3nt: TGTGCCGGCAGGGGCGATTACTACGAGCAGTACTTC
CDR3aa: CAGRGDYYEQYF

j_gene: TRBJ2-2
abundance: NA
d_gene: NA
v_gene: TRBV25-1
CDR3nt: TGTGCCAGCAGTTTGTTCATGACCTCTCTTGGTACCGGGGAGCTGTTTTTT
CDR3aa: CASSLFMTSLGTGELFF

j_gene: TRBJ2-2
abundance: few
d_gene: NA
v_gene: TRBV7-9
CDR3nt: TGTGCCAGCAGCACTCTGCCGGGGTTTGGCACCGGGGAGCTGTTTTTT
CDR3aa: CASSTLPGFGTGELFF

j_gene: TRBJ2-5
abundance: many
d_gene: NA
v_gene: TRBV7-7
CDR3nt: TGTGCTAGCAGCCTCCGGGGCCGCGGGCAGGAGACCCAGTACTTC
CDR3aa: CASSLRGRGQETQYF

j_gene: TRBJ1-2
abundance: many
d_gene: NA
v_gene: TRBV11-2
CDR3nt: TGTGCCAGCAGCCCAAATCAGGCCTATGGCTACACCTTC
CDR3aa: CASSPNQAYGYTF

j_gene: TRBJ2-7
abundance: NA
d_gene: TRBD1
v_gene: TRBV29-1
CDR3nt: TGCAGCGTTCCGGGACAGGGGGCGCGGCAGTACTTC
CDR3aa: CSVPGQGARQYF

j_gene: TRBJ1-1
abundance: NA
d_gene: NA
v_gene: TRBV6-5
CDR3nt: TGTGCCAGCAGCCTCCGACAGGAACCCTTTGCTTCTGAAGCTTTCTTT
CDR3aa: CASSLRQEPFASEAFF

j_gene: TRBJ2-5
abundance: many
d_gene: TRBD1
v_gene: TRBV24-1
CDR3nt: TGTGCCACCAGTGATTCAAGAATGGGACAGGGGACGGAGACCCAGTACTTC
CDR3aa: CATSDSRMGQGTETQYF

j_gene: TRBJ1-2
abundance: NA
d_gene: NA
v_gene: TRBV2
CDR3nt: TGTGCCAGCAGTTACTCGACATTCGCGAATGGCTACACCTTC
CDR3aa: CASSYSTFANGYTF

j_gene: TRBJ2-3
abundance: NA
d_gene: NA
v_gene: TRBV7-3
CDR3nt: TGTGCCAGCAGCTTGGACAAGGGGTACACAGATACGCAGTATTTT
CDR3aa: CASSLDKGYTDTQYF

j_gene: TRBJ1-5
abundance: NA
d_gene: NA
v_gene: TRBV25-1
CDR3nt: TGTGCCAGCACCCAGAGAACAGGGCGACAGCCCCAGCATTTT
CDR3aa: CASTQRTGRQPQHF

j_gene: TRBJ2-7
abundance: NA
d_gene: NA
v_gene: TRBV5-1
CDR3nt: TGCGCCAGCAGCCTACCGGACTGGAACGAGCAGTACTTC
CDR3aa: CASSLPDWNEQYF

j_gene: TRBJ2-7
abundance: few
d_gene: TRBD1
v_gene: TRBV10-3
CDR3nt: TGTGCCAGCAGTCACCCGTTTGGACAGGTTGATGGGACCTACGAGCAGTACTTC
CDR3aa: CASSHPFGQVDGTYEQYF

j_gene: TRBJ1-1
abundance: many
d_gene: NA
v_gene: TRBV5-8
CDR3nt: TGTGCCAGCAGCTCTGGACTTACGAACACTGAAGCTTTCTTT
CDR3aa: CASSSGLTNTEAFF

j_gene: TRBJ1-6
abundance: NA
d_gene: NA
v_gene: TRBV5-6
CDR3nt: TGTGCCAGCAGCTCCAGGGTTTCACCCCTCCACTTT
CDR3aa: CASSSRVSPLHF

j_gene: TRBJ1-3
abundance: NA
d_gene: NA
v_gene: TRBV25-1
CDR3nt: NA
CDR3aa: CASSDSAGELFFGNTIYF

j_gene: TRBJ1-3
abundance: many
d_gene: NA
v_gene: TRBV19
CDR3nt: TGTGCCAGTAGTTCCTTCTCTTCCTCTGGAAACACCATATATTTT
CDR3aa: CASSSFSSSGNTIYF

j_gene: TRBJ1-1
abundance: NA
d_gene: NA
v_gene: TRBV19
CDR3nt: TGTGCCAGTAGTTCTACCGGGACACCGAGCCCCTGGAACACGAACACTGAAGCTTTCTTT
CDR3aa: CASSSTGTPSPWNTNTEAFF

j_gene: TRBJ2-5
abundance: NA
d_gene: NA
v_gene: TRBV9
CDR3nt: TGTGCCAGCAGCGTAGGAGGGGGGGCCATCCCGAAGGGAGAGTCCCAGTACTTC
CDR3aa: CASSVGGGAIPKGESQYF

j_gene: TRBJ2-2
abundance: many
d_gene: TRBD2
v_gene: TRBV7-9
CDR3nt: TGTGCCAGCAGCCCCGGGACTAGCACCGGGGAGCTGTTTTTT
CDR3aa: CASSPGTSTGELFF

j_gene: TRBJ2-5
abundance: NA
d_gene: NA
v_gene: TRBV15
CDR3nt: TGTGCTAGAGATCAGGGGGGGCGGGTAGAGGAGACCCAGTACTTC
CDR3aa: CARDQGGRVEETQYF

j_gene: TRBJ1-4
abundance: NA
d_gene: TRBD1
v_gene: TRBV2
CDR3nt: TGTGCCATCAGGACCCCGGGACAGGGTGAAAAACTGTTTTTT
CDR3aa: CAIRTPGQGEKLFF

j_gene: TRBJ2-7
abundance: NA
d_gene: NA
v_gene: TRBV20-1
CDR3nt: TGCAGTGCTAGCCTGGGAACTGGCTACACCTACGAGCAGTACTTC
CDR3aa: CSASLGTGYTYEQYF

j_gene: TRBJ1-1
abundance: few
d_gene: NA
v_gene: TRBV6-6
CDR3nt: TGTGCCAGCACCCAAGTGACGCAGGTCACTGAAGCTTTCTTT
CDR3aa: CASTQVTQVTEAFF

j_gene: TRBJ1-2
abundance: many
d_gene: TRBD1
v_gene: TRBV29-1
CDR3nt: TGCAGCGTCCGACCGGGACAGACAAACTATGGCTACACCTTC
CDR3aa: CSVRPGQTNYGYTF

j_gene: TRBJ2-5
abundance: NA
d_gene: NA
v_gene: TRBV20-1
CDR3nt: TGCAGCCCATCAAGGCGGGACACAGAGACCCAGTACTTC
CDR3aa: CSPSRRDTETQYF

j_gene: TRBJ2-5
abundance: NA
d_gene: NA
v_gene: TRBV25-1
CDR3nt: TGTGCCAGCAGTGATAGTGCCGGGGGCTGGGAGACCCAGTACTTC
CDR3aa: CASSDSAGGWETQYF

j_gene: TRBJ2-2
abundance: NA
d_gene: NA
v_gene: TRBV7-9
CDR3nt: TGCGCCAGCAGACCGACCGGTCCGCTAGCCGGGGAGCTGTTTTTT
CDR3aa: CASRPTGPLAGELFF